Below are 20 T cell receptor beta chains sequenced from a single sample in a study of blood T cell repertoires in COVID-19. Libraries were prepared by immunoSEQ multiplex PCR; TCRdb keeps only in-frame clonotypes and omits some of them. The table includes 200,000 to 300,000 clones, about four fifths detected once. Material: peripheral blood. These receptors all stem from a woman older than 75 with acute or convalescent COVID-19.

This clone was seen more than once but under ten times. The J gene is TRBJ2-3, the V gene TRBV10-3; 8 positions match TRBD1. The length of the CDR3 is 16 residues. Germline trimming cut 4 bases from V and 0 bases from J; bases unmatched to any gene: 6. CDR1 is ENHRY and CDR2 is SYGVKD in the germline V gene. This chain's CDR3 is CAISGQGIASTDTQYF. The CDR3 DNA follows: TGTGCCATCAGTGGACAGGGGATCGCTAGCACAGATACGCAGTATTTT.

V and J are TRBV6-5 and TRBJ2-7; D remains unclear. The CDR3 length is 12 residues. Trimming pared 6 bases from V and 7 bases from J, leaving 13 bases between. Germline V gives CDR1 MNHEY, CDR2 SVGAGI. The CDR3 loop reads CASSGTTMEQYF. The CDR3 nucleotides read TGTGCCAGCAGCGGCACTACTATGGAGCAGTACTTC.

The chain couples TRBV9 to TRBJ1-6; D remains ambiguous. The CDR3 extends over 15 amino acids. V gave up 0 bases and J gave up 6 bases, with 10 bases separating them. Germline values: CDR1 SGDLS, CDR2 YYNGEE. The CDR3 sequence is CASSVETGINSPLHF. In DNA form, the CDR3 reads TGTGCCAGCAGCGTAGAGACGGGAATTAATTCACCCCTCCACTTT.

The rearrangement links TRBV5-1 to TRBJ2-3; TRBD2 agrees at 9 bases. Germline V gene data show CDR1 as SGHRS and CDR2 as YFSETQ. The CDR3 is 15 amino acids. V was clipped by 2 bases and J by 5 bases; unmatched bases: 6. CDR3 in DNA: TGCGCCAGCAGCTTTAGAGCGGGGGGTGGAGATACGCAGTATTTT. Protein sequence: CASSFRAGGGDTQYF.

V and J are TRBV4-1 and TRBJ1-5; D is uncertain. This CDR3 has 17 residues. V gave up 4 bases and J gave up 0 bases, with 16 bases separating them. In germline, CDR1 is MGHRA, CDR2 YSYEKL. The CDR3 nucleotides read TGCGCCAGCAGCCTTGGCGGCACCCTCTATAGCAATCAGCCCCAGCATTTT. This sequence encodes CASSLGGTLYSNQPQHF.

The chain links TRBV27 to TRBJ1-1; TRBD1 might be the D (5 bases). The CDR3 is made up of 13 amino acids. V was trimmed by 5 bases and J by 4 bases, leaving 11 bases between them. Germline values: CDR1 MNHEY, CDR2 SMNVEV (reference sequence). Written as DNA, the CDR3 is TGTGCCAGCAGTAGGGGCAGGGCCACTGAAGCTTTCTTT. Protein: CASSRGRATEAFF.

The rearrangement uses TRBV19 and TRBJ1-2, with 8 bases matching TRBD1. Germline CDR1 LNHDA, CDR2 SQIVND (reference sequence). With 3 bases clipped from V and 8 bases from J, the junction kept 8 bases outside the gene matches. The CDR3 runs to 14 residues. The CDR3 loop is CASSIVPGGGGYTF. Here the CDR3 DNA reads TGTGCCAGTAGTATCGTTCCAGGGGGCGGAGGCTACACCTTC.

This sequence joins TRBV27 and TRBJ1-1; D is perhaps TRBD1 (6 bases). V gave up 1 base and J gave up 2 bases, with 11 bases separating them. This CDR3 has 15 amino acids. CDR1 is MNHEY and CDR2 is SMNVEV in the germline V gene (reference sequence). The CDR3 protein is CASSLFLRGNTEAFF. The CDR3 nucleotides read TGTGCCAGCAGTTTATTCCTCAGGGGAAACACTGAAGCTTTCTTT.

CDR3 in amino acids: CASRRYNEQFF. DNA of the CDR3: TGTGCCAGCAGGCGCTACAATGAGCAGTTCTTC. The V and J genes are TRBV3-1 (or the pseudogene TRBV3-2) and TRBJ2-1; D unclear. V lost 6 bases and J lost 3, with 3 bases in between. The V gene's germline CDR1 is LGHDT and CDR2 YNNKEL (reference sequence). The CDR3 covers 11 residues.

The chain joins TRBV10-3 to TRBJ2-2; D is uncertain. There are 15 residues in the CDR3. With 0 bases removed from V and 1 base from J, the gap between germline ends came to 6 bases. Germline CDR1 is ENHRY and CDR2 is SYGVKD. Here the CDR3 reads CAISESNKNTGELFF. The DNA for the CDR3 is TGTGCCATCAGTGAGTCGAACAAGAACACCGGGGAGCTGTTTTTT.

The CDR3 DNA reads TGTGCCAGCAGCTCCATGACAGGGGGCGCTGAAGCTTTCTTT. Amino acids: CASSSMTGGAEAFF. This chain links TRBV5-5 with TRBJ1-1, with TRBD1 matching over 10 bases. This CDR3 comprises 14 residues. V trimming: 3 bases; J trimming: 6 bases; junction bases outside the gene matches: 5. Germline V CDR1 and CDR2: SGHKS, YYEKEE (reference sequence).

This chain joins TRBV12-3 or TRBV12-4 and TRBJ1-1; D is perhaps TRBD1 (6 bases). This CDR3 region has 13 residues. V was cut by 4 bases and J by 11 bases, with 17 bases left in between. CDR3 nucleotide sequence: TGTGCCAGCAGTTCCTTGAGGGGGATGGGTGCTTTCTTT. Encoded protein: CASSSLRGMGAFF.

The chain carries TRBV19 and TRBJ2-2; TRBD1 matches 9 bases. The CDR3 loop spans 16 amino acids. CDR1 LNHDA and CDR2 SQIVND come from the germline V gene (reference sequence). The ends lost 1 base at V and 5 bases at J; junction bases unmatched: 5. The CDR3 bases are TGTGCCAGTAGTATAGGGGGGACAGGGACGACCGGGGAGCTGTTTTTT. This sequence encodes CASSIGGTGTTGELFF.

The CDR3 loop is CASSLGKPPGTGLAYEQYF. The CDR3 DNA is TGTGCCAGCAGCTTAGGGAAGCCGCCCGGGACAGGGCTAGCCTACGAGCAGTACTTC. V gene TRBV7-6 combines with J gene TRBJ2-7; the match to TRBD1 covers 9 bases. V was pared by 1 base and J by 2 bases, with 15 bases of the junction left unmatched. Germline V lookup: CDR1 SGHVS, CDR2 FNYEAQ. The CDR3 extends over 19 amino acids.

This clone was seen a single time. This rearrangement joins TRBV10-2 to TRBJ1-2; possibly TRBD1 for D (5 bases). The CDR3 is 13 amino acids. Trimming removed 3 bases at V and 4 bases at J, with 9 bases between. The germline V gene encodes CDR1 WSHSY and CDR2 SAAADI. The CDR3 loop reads CASSEGTGYGYTF. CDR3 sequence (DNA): TGCGCCAGCAGTGAAGGGACTGGCTATGGCTACACCTTC.

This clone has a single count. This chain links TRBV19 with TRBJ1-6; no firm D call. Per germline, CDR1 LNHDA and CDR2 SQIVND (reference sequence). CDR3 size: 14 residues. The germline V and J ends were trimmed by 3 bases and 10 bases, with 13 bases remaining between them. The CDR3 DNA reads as TGTGCCAGTAGTATTGATCGGGGTCAATCACCCCTCCACTTT. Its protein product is CASSIDRGQSPLHF. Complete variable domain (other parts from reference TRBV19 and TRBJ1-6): DGGITQSPKYLFRKEGQNVTLSCEQNLNHDAMYWYRQDPGQGLRLIYYSQIVNDFQKGDIAEGYSVSREKKESFPLTVTSAQKNPTAFYLCASSIDRGQSPLHFGNGTRLTVT.

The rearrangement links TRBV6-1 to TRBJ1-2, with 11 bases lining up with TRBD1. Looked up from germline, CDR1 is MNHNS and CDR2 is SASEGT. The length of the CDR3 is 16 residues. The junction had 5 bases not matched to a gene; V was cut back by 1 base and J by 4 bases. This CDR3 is CASSEGGTGGIYGYTF. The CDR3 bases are TGTGCCAGCAGTGAAGGGGGGACAGGGGGGATCTATGGCTACACCTTC.

The CDR3 DNA reads TGTGCCAGCAGTGGGGGCGGGGGCACTGAAGCTTTCTTT. It codes for CASSGGGGTEAFF. V gene TRBV12-3 or TRBV12-4 combines with J gene TRBJ1-1; a weak D match, TRBD1 (6 bases). The length of the CDR3 is 13 residues. Trimming pared 5 bases from V and 4 bases from J, leaving 11 bases between.

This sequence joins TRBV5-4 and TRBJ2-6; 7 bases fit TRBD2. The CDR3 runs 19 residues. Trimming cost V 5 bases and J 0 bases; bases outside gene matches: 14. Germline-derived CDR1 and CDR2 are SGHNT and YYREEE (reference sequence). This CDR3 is CASSLGGGRGLSGANVLTF. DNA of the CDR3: TGTGCCAGCAGTCTGGGAGGAGGGAGGGGTCTCTCTGGGGCCAACGTCCTGACTTTC. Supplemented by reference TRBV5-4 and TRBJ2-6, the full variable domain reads ETGVTQSPTHLIKTRGQQVTLRCSSQSGHNTVSWYQQALGQGPQFIFQYYREEENGRGNFPPRFSGLQFPNYSSELNVNALELDDSALYLCASSLGGGRGLSGANVLTFGAGSRLTVL.

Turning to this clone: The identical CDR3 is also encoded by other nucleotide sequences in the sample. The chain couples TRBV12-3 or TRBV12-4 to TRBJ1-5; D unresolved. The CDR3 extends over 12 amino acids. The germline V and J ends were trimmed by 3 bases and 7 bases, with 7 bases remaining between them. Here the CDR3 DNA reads TGTGCCAGCAGTTTGGGAGGCCAGCCCCAGCATTTT. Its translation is CASSLGGQPQHF.